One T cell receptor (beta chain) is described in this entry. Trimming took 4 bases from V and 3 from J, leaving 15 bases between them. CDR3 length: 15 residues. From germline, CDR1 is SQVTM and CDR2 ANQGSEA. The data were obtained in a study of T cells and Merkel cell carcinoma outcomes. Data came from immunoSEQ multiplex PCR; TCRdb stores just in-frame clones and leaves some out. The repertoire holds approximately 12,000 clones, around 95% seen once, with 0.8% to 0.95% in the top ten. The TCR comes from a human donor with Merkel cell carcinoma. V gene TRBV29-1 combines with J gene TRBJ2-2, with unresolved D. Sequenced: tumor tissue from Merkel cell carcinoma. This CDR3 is CSVGTRTQYTGELFF. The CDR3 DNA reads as TGCAGCGTTGGAACGCGAACGCAGTACACCGGGGAGCTGTTTTTT.